This T cell receptor beta chain was sequenced for a study of cytomegalovirus exposure and HLA in healthy donors. Profiled with immunoSEQ multiplex PCR; TCRdb holds only in-frame clones, not every one. The sample comprises about 260,000 clones, less than 95% of which are singletons, and 3% to 3.5% rests with the top ten. Findings and limits, study-wide: High specificity and sensitivity for cytomegalovirus status were reported for the classifier.

For this clone: The antigen remains undetermined.

The V gene's germline CDR1 is MDHEN and CDR2 SYDVKM. V lost 3 bases, J lost 8 bases, and 7 bases lay in between. The CDR3 contains 11 residues. The sequence came from a woman between 25 and 40 years old in good health and CMV-seronegative. The material sequenced was PBMCs. V usage is TRBV28 and J usage is TRBJ1-2; no reliable D call. The CDR3 protein is CASSFRSGYTF. CDR3 in DNA: TGTGCCAGCAGTTTTCGCTCCGGCTACACCTTC.